The 9 T cell receptor beta chains below were found in one sample sequenced in a study of shared clonotypes between healthy human individuals. The repertoire was sequenced with immunoSEQ multiplex PCR; TCRdb's copy has only in-frame clones and lacks some. The table shows more than 1,200,000 clones, with approximately 98.5% occurring only once. The material sequenced was naive CD4+ T cells sorted from blood. The subset is: CD45RA+ positively selected. All receptors come from a young man in good health.

To note about this clone: The sample carries other DNA sequences with the same CDR3. The chain combines TRBV7-3 with TRBJ1-1; the D gene is possibly TRBD1 (5 bases). Germline CDR1 and CDR2: SGHTA and FQGTGA. The CDR3 is 14 amino acids. V was shortened by 0 bases and J by 1 base, with 6 bases between the two germline ends. The CDR3 here is CASSLTGPNTEAFF. For the CDR3, the DNA is TGTGCCAGCAGCTTAACGGGGCCGAACACTGAAGCTTTCTTT.

The rearrangement joins TRBV5-1 to TRBJ1-2; D unresolved. V was cut by 0 bases and J by 4 bases, with 7 bases left in between. The CDR3 has 13 amino acids. The germline V gene encodes CDR1 SGHRS and CDR2 YFSETQ. DNA for the CDR3: TGCGCCAGCAGCTTGGGTTATATCTATGGCTACACCTTC. Translating it yields CASSLGYIYGYTF.

The chain employs TRBV11-3 and TRBJ2-5; D not resolved. The CDR3 has 16 residues. Germline V gene data show CDR1 as SGHNT and CDR2 as YENEEA. The ends were cut back, 2 bases at V and 2 bases at J, with 15 bases in the middle. CDR3 bases: TGTGCCAGCAGCTTAAGGTTGGCCAGCAGACAAGAGACCCAGTACTTC. This encodes CASSLRLASRQETQYF.

Concerning this clone: One junction end does not reproduce the germline sequence, and a read error may be involved. This rearrangement joins TRBV7-7 to TRBJ2-3; no firm D call. CDR3 length: 15 amino acids. Germline assignment: CDR1 SSHAT and CDR2 FNYEAQ (reference sequence). The CDR3 region is CASSFSPLVTDTQYF. CDR3 nucleotide sequence: TGTGCTAGCAGCTTTTCCCCCCTAGTGACAGATACGCAGTATTTT.

This clone has only one observation. V and J are TRBV6-1 and TRBJ1-5; no clear D. CDR1 is MNHNS, CDR2 SASEGT, per germline. The CDR3 loop spans 16 amino acids. Trimming took off 2 bases at V and 1 base at J, with 12 bases between the two ends. Here the CDR3 reads CASSETLSRSNQPQHF. DNA of the CDR3: TGTGCCAGCAGTGAAACTTTGTCCAGGAGCAATCAGCCCCAGCATTTT.

The chain has TRBV5-4 and TRBJ2-2, with D tentatively TRBD1 or TRBD2 (5 bases each). Germline values: CDR1 SGHNT, CDR2 YYREEE (reference sequence). V was cut by 7 bases and J by 6 bases, with 19 bases left in between. This CDR3 is 15 amino acids long. The CDR3 reads CASQATGTTAGELFF. The CDR3 DNA follows: TGTGCCAGCCAGGCAACCGGGACGACGGCCGGGGAGCTGTTTTTT.

CDR3 DNA sequence: TGTGCCAGCAGTACCCCGGGATCACCGGGGGATTTTAATGAGCAGTTCTTC. Protein sequence: CASSTPGSPGDFNEQFF. The chain carries TRBV2 and TRBJ2-1; possible D gene TRBD2, 6 bases. From germline, CDR1 is SNHLY and CDR2 FYNNEI. The CDR3 contains 17 residues. V dropped 5 bases and J dropped 7 bases, with 24 bases sitting between them. Together with reference TRBV2 and TRBJ2-1, the CDR3 gives the full variable domain: EPEVTQTPSHQVTQMGQEVILRCVPISNHLYFYWYRQILGQKVEFLVSFYNNEISEKSEIFDDQFSVERPDGSNFTLKIRSTKLEDSAMYFCASSTPGSPGDFNEQFFGPGTRLTVL.

The V and J genes are TRBV18 and TRBJ1-1; D may be TRBD1 (5 bases). CDR3 size: 16 residues. Trimming took off 6 bases at V and 0 bases at J, with 17 bases between the two ends. Germline values: CDR1 KGHSH, CDR2 LQKENI. CDR3 region: CASSPLPLTVNTEAFF. The CDR3 DNA follows: TGTGCCAGCTCGCCTCTTCCTTTGACAGTGAACACTGAAGCTTTCTTT. The full variable domain, its missing parts supplied by reference TRBV18 and TRBJ1-1, is NAGVMQNPRHLVRRRGQEARLRCSPMKGHSHVYWYRQLPEEGLKFMVYLQKENIIDESGMPKERFSAEFPKEGPSILRIQQVVRGDSAAYFCASSPLPLTVNTEAFFGQGTRLTVV.

J is TRBJ1-5 and V is TRBV27, with D unclear. The CDR3 consists of 13 residues. V gave up 6 bases and J gave up 9 bases, with 15 bases separating them. The germline V gene encodes CDR1 MNHEY and CDR2 SMNVEV (reference sequence). The CDR3 loop is CASSLVGEGPQHF. DNA for the CDR3: TGTGCCAGCAGCCTCGTAGGCGAGGGGCCCCAGCATTTT.